The clone carrying this TCR beta chain ranks as medium-sized. Assay: immunoSEQ multiplex PCR; the TCRdb copy retains only in-frame clones and omits some. The sample has just under 65,000 clones, approximately 79% seen once. Germline CDR1 and CDR2: MGHRA and YSYEKL. The V and J ends lost 1 base and 7 bases respectively, with 13 bases between them. The CDR3 loop spans 14 amino acids. The data are from a study of T cells in tumors after PD-1 blockade. The sequence came from a human donor with basal cell carcinoma. The chain links TRBV4-1 to TRBJ1-2; D is undetermined. The input for sequencing was PBMCs, taken after anti-PD-1 treatment. CDR3 DNA sequence: TGCGCCAGCAGCCAAGGCAGGAACCAAGGTGGCTACACCTTC. Its translation is CASSQGRNQGGYTF.